This T cell receptor (beta chain) was sequenced during a study of blood T cell repertoires in COVID-19. Study in general: PBMCs, B-cell-depleted T cells, or T cells provided the cDNA or gDNA that made up the material.

TCRdb keeps only in-frame clones here, not all; method: immunoSEQ multiplex PCR. The table records a few hundred thousand clones, about 89% of them present only once. Residents of about 25 US areas, aged about 18 to 95 years, made up the participants. Germline-derived CDR1 and CDR2 are MNHEY and SVGAGI. The CDR3 sequence is 14 residues long. V gave up 6 bases and J gave up 3 bases; unmatched junction bases: 5. This chain connects TRBV6-5 to TRBJ1-5; 7 bases map to TRBD1. The specimen was PBMCs or T cells enriched from blood (not recorded which). The clonotype comes from a man aged 35 to 55 who had recovered from COVID-19. In DNA form, the CDR3 reads TGTGCCAGCAGGGCTGGGACAGACAATCAGCCCCAGCATTTT. Protein: CASRAGTDNQPQHF.